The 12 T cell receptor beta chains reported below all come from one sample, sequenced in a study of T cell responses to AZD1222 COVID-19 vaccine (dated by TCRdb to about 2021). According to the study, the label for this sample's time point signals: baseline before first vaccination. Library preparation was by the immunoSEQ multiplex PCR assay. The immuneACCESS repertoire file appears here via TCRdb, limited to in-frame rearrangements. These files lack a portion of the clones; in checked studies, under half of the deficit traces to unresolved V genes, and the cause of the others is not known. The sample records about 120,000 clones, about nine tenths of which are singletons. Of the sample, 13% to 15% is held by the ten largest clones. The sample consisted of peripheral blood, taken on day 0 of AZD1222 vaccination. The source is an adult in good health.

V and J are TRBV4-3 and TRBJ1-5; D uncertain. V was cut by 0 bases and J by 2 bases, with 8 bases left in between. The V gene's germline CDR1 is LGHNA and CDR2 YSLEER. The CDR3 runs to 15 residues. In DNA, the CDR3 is TGCGCCAGCAGCCAAGATCGTTGGGGCAATCAGCCCCAGCATTTT. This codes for CASSQDRWGNQPQHF.

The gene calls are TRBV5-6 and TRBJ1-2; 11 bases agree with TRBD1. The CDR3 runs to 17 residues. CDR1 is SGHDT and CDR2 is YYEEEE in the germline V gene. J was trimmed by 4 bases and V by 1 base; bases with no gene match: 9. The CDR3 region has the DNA TGTGCCAGCAGCTTGCCGGGACAGGGGGTCCTATTCTATGGCTACACCTTC. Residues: CASSLPGQGVLFYGYTF.

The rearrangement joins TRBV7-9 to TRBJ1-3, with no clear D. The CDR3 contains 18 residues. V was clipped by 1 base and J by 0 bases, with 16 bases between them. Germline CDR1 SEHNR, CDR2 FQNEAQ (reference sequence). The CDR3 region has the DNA TGTGCCAGCAGCTTAGTATTAGCCTTTCAAAGCTCTGGAAACACCATATATTTT. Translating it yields CASSLVLAFQSSGNTIYF.

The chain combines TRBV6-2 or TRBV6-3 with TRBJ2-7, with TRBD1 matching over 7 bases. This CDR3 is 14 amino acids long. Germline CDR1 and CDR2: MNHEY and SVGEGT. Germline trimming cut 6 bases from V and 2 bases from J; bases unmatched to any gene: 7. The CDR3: CASSHRQGAYEQYF. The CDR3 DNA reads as TGTGCCAGCAGCCACAGACAGGGAGCCTACGAGCAGTACTTC.

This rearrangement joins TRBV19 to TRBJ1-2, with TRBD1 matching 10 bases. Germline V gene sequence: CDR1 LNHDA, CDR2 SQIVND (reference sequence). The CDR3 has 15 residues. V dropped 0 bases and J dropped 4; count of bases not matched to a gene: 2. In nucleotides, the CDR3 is TGTGCCAGTAGTATAGACGGGGACAGGGGCTATGGCTACACCTTC. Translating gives CASSIDGDRGYGYTF. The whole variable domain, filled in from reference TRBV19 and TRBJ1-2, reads DGGITQSPKYLFRKEGQNVTLSCEQNLNHDAMYWYRQDPGQGLRLIYYSQIVNDFQKGDIAEGYSVSREKKESFPLTVTSAQKNPTAFYLCASSIDGDRGYGYTFGSGTRLTVV.

The CDR3 sequence: CASSPGGYTEAFF. DNA of the CDR3: TGTGCCAGCAGCCCAGGGGGGTACACTGAAGCTTTCTTT. The chain employs TRBV9 and TRBJ1-1, with TRBD1 identical over 7 bases. V trimming: 4 bases; J trimming: 3 bases; junction bases outside the gene matches: 3. From germline, CDR1 is SGDLS and CDR2 YYNGEE. This CDR3 has 13 amino acids.

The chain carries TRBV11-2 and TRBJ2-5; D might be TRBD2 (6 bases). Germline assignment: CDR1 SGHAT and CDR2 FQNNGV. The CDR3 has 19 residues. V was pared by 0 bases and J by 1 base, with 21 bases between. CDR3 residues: CASSLDPARYRRAQETQYF. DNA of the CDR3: TGTGCCAGCAGCTTAGACCCTGCCAGGTACCGGAGGGCCCAAGAGACCCAGTACTTC.

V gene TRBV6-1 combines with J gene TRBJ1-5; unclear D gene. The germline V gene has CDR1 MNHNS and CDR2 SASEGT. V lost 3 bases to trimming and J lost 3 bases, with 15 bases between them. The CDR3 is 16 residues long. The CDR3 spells CASSDEIGIPNQPQHF. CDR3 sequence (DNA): TGTGCCAGCAGTGATGAGATTGGCATACCCAATCAGCCCCAGCATTTT.

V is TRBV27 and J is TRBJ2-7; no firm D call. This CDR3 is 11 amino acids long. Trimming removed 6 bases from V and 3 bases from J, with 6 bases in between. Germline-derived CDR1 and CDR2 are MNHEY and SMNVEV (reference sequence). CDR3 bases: TGTGCCAGCAGGATAAACTACGAGCAGTACTTC. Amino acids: CASRINYEQYF.

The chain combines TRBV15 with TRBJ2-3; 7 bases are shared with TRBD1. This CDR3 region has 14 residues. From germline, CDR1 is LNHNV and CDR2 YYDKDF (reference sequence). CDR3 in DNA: TGTGCTGCCCGAGGGGGCAGAAACACAGATACGCAGTATTTT. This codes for CAARGGRNTDTQYF.

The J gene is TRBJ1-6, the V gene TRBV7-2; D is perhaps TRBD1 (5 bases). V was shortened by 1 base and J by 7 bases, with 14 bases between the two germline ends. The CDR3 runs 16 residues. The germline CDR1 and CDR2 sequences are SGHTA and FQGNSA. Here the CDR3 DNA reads TGTGCCAGCAGCTTAGTACAGGAGGTGCAGAATTCACCCCTCCACTTT. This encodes CASSLVQEVQNSPLHF.

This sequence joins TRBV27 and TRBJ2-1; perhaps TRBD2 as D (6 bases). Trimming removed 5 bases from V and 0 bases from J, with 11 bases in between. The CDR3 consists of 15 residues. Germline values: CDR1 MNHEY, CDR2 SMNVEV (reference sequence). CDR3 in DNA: TGTGCCAGCAGTCCTAGCGTCAGCTCCTACAATGAGCAGTTCTTC. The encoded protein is CASSPSVSSYNEQFF.